The rows below give T cell receptor beta chains drawn from one sample of a study of cytomegalovirus exposure and HLA in healthy donors. Sequencing used immunoSEQ multiplex PCR; TCRdb keeps in-frame clones, though not all of them. The sample has about 140,000 clones; 72% are singletons. The sample consisted of PBMCs. These TCRs come from a man between 50 and 59 years old in good health and CMV-seropositive. The CDR3 runs from the conserved cysteine through the conserved F or W. D genes are given only for firm matches. Clone size is shown for a subset of rows, as once, few, many or a class of expanded clone.

abundance: .
v_gene: TRBV27
j_gene: TRBJ1-5
d_gene: .
CDR3nt: TGTGCCAGCAGCGACTCAGGGGCCCTATCAAACCCCCAGCATTTT
CDR3aa: CASSDSGALSNPQHF

abundance: .
v_gene: TRBV9
j_gene: TRBJ2-3
d_gene: TRBD1
CDR3nt: TGTGCCAGCAGCTCCACAGGGGACGGATGGACAGATACGCAGTATTTT
CDR3aa: CASSSTGDGWTDTQYF

abundance: .
v_gene: TRBV7-9
j_gene: TRBJ1-5
d_gene: .
CDR3nt: TGTGCCAGCAGCTTAGACTATCAGCCCCAGCATTTT
CDR3aa: CASSLDYQPQHF

abundance: few
v_gene: TRBV5-8
j_gene: TRBJ2-1
d_gene: .
CDR3nt: TGTGCCAGCAGCTTGACAGATGGCTCCTACAATGAGCAGTTCTTC
CDR3aa: CASSLTDGSYNEQFF

abundance: .
v_gene: TRBV25-1
j_gene: TRBJ2-2
d_gene: TRBD1
CDR3nt: TGTGCCAGCAGTGAATTACAAACAGGGGTAACCGGGGAGCTGTTTTTT
CDR3aa: CASSELQTGVTGELFF

abundance: .
v_gene: TRBV18
j_gene: TRBJ1-5
d_gene: .
CDR3nt: TGTGCCAGCTCACCTAGCCTCAATCAGCCCCAGCATTTT
CDR3aa: CASSPSLNQPQHF

abundance: .
v_gene: TRBV6-7
j_gene: TRBJ1-2
d_gene: .
CDR3nt: TGTGCCAGCAGTTACTCGGCAGGCCCCAAAGTCTATGGCTACACCTTC
CDR3aa: CASSYSAGPKVYGYTF

abundance: .
v_gene: TRBV9
j_gene: TRBJ2-7
d_gene: TRBD2
CDR3nt: TGTGCCAGCAGCGTAGGAGGGACTAAGTACGAGCAGTACTTC
CDR3aa: CASSVGGTKYEQYF

abundance: .
v_gene: TRBV19
j_gene: TRBJ2-1
d_gene: .
CDR3nt: TGTGCCAGTAGGAGCGGCGTCAATGAGCAGTTCTTC
CDR3aa: CASRSGVNEQFF

abundance: .
v_gene: TRBV7-6
j_gene: TRBJ2-1
d_gene: TRBD2
CDR3nt: TGTGCCAGCAGCTTTGGACTAGCGGGGATCAATGAGCAGTTCTTC
CDR3aa: CASSFGLAGINEQFF

abundance: many
v_gene: TRBV11-3
j_gene: TRBJ2-7
d_gene: .
CDR3nt: TGTGCCAGCAGTCCCCGCGGACAGTACTACGAGCAGTACTTC
CDR3aa: CASSPRGQYYEQYF

abundance: .
v_gene: TRBV9
j_gene: TRBJ2-5
d_gene: .
CDR3nt: TGTGCCAGCAGCGTAGTGGCAGGGGAGACCCAGTACTTC
CDR3aa: CASSVVAGETQYF

abundance: .
v_gene: TRBV5-1
j_gene: TRBJ1-3
d_gene: .
CDR3nt: TGCGCCAGCAGCTTGCGTGGGACTGGGCCTGGAAACACCATATATTTT
CDR3aa: CASSLRGTGPGNTIYF

abundance: .
v_gene: TRBV7-7
j_gene: TRBJ2-5
d_gene: .
CDR3nt: TGTGCTAGCAGCTCGGGACAAAACTTCCAAGAGACCCAGTACTTC
CDR3aa: CASSSGQNFQETQYF

abundance: .
v_gene: TRBV5-5
j_gene: TRBJ1-4
d_gene: .
CDR3nt: TGTGCCAGCAGCTTTAGCACGGTAGAAAAACTGTTTTTT
CDR3aa: CASSFSTVEKLFF

abundance: .
v_gene: TRBV5-1
j_gene: TRBJ2-7
d_gene: TRBD1
CDR3nt: TGCGCCAGCATCGTTGGGCCTAGGACAGGGGCGGACGAGCAGTACTTC
CDR3aa: CASIVGPRTGADEQYF

abundance: .
v_gene: TRBV2
j_gene: TRBJ2-5
d_gene: TRBD2
CDR3nt: TGTGCCAGCGGACCTAGCGGGAGTACAGCAGAGACCCGGTACTTC
CDR3aa: CASGPSGSTAETRYF

abundance: few
v_gene: TRBV10-1
j_gene: TRBJ1-1
d_gene: .
CDR3nt: TGCGCCAGCAGGGACAGTCCGAACACTGAAGCTTTCTTT
CDR3aa: CASRDSPNTEAFF

abundance: few
v_gene: TRBV6-1
j_gene: TRBJ1-2
d_gene: .
CDR3nt: TGTGCCAGCAGTGAAGCCCCGGGACAAAGCTATGGCTACACCTTC
CDR3aa: CASSEAPGQSYGYTF

abundance: .
v_gene: TRBV13
j_gene: TRBJ2-5
d_gene: .
CDR3nt: TGTGCCAGCAGCTTCGGGGAGTCACCGGAGACCCAGTACTTC
CDR3aa: CASSFGESPETQYF

abundance: .
v_gene: TRBV28
j_gene: TRBJ2-1
d_gene: TRBD1
CDR3nt: TGTGCCAGCATTGGGGGACAGCTCCCTTACAATGAGCAGTTCTTC
CDR3aa: CASIGGQLPYNEQFF

abundance: .
v_gene: TRBV29-1
j_gene: TRBJ2-1
d_gene: .
CDR3nt: TGCAGCGTTGAACTAGCGCGGAGGGGTGAGCAGTTCTTC
CDR3aa: CSVELARRGEQFF

abundance: .
v_gene: TRBV27
j_gene: TRBJ2-1
d_gene: TRBD2
CDR3nt: TGTGCCAGCAGGCCTAGCGGGTACAATGAGCAGTTCTTC
CDR3aa: CASRPSGYNEQFF

abundance: .
v_gene: TRBV27
j_gene: TRBJ1-4
d_gene: .
CDR3nt: TGTGCCAGCAGTTTGTTCGGGGACATGAATGAAAAACTGTTTTTT
CDR3aa: CASSLFGDMNEKLFF

abundance: few
v_gene: TRBV4-1
j_gene: TRBJ2-1
d_gene: .
CDR3nt: TGCGCCAGCAGCCGCCCGGGACAGACAAGACTAGCGAGGAATGAGCAGTTCTTC
CDR3aa: CASSRPGQTRLARNEQFF

abundance: .
v_gene: TRBV18
j_gene: TRBJ1-4
d_gene: .
CDR3nt: TGTGCCAGCTCACCGGAGGGAACGGTGACTAATGAAAAACTGTTTTTT
CDR3aa: CASSPEGTVTNEKLFF